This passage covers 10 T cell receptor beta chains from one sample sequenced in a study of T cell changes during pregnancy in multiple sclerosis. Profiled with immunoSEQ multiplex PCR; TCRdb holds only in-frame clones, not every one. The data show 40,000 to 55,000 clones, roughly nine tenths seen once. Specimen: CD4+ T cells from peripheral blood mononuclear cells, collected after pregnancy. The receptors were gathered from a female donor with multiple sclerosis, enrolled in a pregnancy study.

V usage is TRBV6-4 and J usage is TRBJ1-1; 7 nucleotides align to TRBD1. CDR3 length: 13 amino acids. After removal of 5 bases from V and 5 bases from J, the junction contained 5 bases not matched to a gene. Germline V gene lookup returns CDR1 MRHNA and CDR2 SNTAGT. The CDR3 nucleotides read TGTGCCAGCAGTTCCGACAGGGATACTGAAGCTTTCTTT. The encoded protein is CASSSDRDTEAFF.

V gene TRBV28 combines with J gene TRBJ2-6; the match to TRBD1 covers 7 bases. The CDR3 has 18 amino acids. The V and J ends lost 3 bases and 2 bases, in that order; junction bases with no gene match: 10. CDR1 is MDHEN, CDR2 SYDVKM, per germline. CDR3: CASSFLRGRVTGANVLTF. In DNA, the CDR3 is TGTGCCAGCAGTTTTTTGAGGGGGCGTGTCACTGGGGCCAACGTCCTGACTTTC. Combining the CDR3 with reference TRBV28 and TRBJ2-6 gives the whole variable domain DVKVTQSSRYLVKRTGEKVFLECVQDMDHENMFWYRQDPGLGLRLIYFSYDVKMKEKGDIPEGYSVSREKKERFSLILESASTNQTSMYLCASSFLRGRVTGANVLTFGAGSRLTVL.

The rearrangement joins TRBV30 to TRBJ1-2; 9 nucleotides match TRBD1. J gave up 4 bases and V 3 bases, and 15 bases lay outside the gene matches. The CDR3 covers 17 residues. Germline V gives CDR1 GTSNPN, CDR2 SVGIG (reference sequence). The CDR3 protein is CAWRTTGRTGVLYGYTF. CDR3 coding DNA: TGTGCCTGGAGGACGACCGGAAGGACAGGGGTCCTCTATGGCTACACCTTC.

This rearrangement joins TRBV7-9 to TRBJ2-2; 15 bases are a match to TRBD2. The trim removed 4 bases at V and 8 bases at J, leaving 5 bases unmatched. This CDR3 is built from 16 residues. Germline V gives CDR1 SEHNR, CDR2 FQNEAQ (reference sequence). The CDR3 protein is CASSSGLAGGAGELFF. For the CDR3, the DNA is TGTGCCAGCAGCTCCGGACTAGCGGGAGGGGCAGGGGAGCTGTTTTTT.

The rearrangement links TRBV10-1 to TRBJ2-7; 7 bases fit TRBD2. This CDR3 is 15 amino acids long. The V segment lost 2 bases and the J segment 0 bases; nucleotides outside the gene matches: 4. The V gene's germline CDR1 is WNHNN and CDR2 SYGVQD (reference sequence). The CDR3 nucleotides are TGCGCCAGCAGTGAGGGGACTACAAGCTCCTACGAGCAGTACTTC. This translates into CASSEGTTSSYEQYF.

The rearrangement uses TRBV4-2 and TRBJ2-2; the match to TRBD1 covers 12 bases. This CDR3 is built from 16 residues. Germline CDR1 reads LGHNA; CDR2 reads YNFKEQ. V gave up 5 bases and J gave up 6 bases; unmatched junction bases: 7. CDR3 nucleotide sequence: TGTGCCAGCAGCTTACCGGGACAGGGGGCCCCCGGGGAGCTGTTTTTT. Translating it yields CASSLPGQGAPGELFF.

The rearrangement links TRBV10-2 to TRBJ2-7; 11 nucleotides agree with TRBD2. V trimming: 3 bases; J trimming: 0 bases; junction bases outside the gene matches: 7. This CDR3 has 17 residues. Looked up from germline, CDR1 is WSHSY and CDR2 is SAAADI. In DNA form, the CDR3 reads TGCGCCAGCAGTGACCCGGGTAGCGGGAGGGTCTCCTACGAGCAGTACTTC. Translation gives CASSDPGSGRVSYEQYF.

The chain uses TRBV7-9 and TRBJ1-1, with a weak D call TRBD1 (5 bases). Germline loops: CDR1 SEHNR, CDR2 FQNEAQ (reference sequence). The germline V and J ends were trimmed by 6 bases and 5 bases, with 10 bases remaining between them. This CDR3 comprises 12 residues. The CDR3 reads CASSLKGTEAFF. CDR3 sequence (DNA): TGTGCCAGCAGTCTGAAGGGGACTGAAGCTTTCTTT.

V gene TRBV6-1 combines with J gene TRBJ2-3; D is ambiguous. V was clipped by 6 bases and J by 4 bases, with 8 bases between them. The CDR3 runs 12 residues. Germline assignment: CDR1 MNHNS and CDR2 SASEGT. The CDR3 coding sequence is TGTGCCAGCAGGCCAGATCCAGATACGCAGTATTTT. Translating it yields CASRPDPDTQYF.

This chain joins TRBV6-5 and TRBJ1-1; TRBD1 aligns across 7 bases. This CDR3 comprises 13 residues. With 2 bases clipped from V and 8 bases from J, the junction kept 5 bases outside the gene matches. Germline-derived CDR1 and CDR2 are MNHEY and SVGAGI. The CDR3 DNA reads TGTGCCAGCAGTTACCCAGGGACAGAAGAAGCTTTCTTT. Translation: CASSYPGTEEAFF.